Described below is a single TCR beta chain sequence and its context. The sample comes from a study of beta chain features in type 1 diabetes. TCRB transcripts that were expressed got sequenced, as all of the isolated RNA had been reverse transcribed. Data came from immunoSEQ multiplex PCR; TCRdb stores just in-frame clones and leaves some out. The sample has around 240,000 clones, more than 65% seen once. The germline V gene encodes CDR1 PRHDT and CDR2 FYEKMQ (reference sequence). The CDR3 length is 16 residues. Trimming took off 2 bases at V and 4 bases at J, with 14 bases between the two ends. The V gene is TRBV13, the J gene TRBJ2-2, with D unresolved. This receptor was taken from a man aged 25-45 years in good health. Sequenced sample: naive CD4+ T cells from blood. For the CDR3, the DNA is TGTGCCAGCAGCTTATCTCTCCGGTCTGGCACCGGGGAGCTGTTTTTT. Translating it yields CASSLSLRSGTGELFF.